A selection of T cell receptor beta chains follows, all from one sample in a study of PD-1 blockade in classical Hodgkin lymphoma. Produced via immunoSEQ multiplex PCR; TCRdb's table is partial and in-frame only. This table has over 3,500 clones, under 80% appearing once. This sample comprised peripheral blood mononuclear cells (PBMCs), obtained before the fourth cycle of nivolumab. The source is a human donor with classical Hodgkin lymphoma. Both conserved end residues are part of each CDR3. D genes are given only for firm matches. The listing skips clone size in some rows; elsewhere it reads once, few, many or a size class.

.	.	TRBV6-5	TRBJ1-1	CASSFMDGNTEAFF	TGTGCCAGCAGTTTCATGGACGGGAACACTGAAGCTTTCTTT
medium-sized	.	TRBV7-9	TRBJ1-2	CASSLEGGAGGYTF	TGTGCCAGCAGCTTAGAAGGAGGAGCCGGAGGCTACACCTTC
.	.	TRBV7-8	TRBJ2-1	CASSLWGARNEQFF	TGTGCCAGCAGCTTATGGGGGGCCCGCAATGAGCAGTTCTTC
.	.	TRBV19	TRBJ2-1	CASSKGLLLSYNEQFF	TGTGCCAGTAGTAAGGGACTCTTGCTCTCCTACAATGAGCAGTTCTTC
.	.	TRBV7-8	TRBJ1-1	CASSLAGITEAFF	TGTGCCAGCAGCTTAGCCGGGATCACTGAAGCTTTCTTT
.	TRBD2	TRBV4-1	TRBJ2-4	CASSQGSSGDFDIQYF	TGCGCCAGCAGCCAAGGTAGTAGCGGGGATTTCGACATTCAGTACTTC
.	.	TRBV5-6	TRBJ2-7	CASSLDAVGLAEQYF	TGTGCCAGCAGCTTGGATGCAGTGGGCCTCGCCGAGCAGTACTTC
.	.	TRBV6-6	TRBJ2-1	CASSYSSGDRVFF	TGTGCCAGCAGTTACTCTTCGGGGGACAGAGTGTTCTTC
.	.	TRBV5-5	TRBJ1-4	CASSLVGEGANEKLFF	TGTGCCAGCAGCTTGGTGGGGGAGGGAGCTAATGAAAAACTGTTTTTT
.	.	TRBV5-8	TRBJ1-6	CASSLGQSGSPLHF	TGTGCCAGCAGCTTGGGGCAGTCGGGCTCACCCCTCCACTTT
.	.	TRBV9	TRBJ1-2	CASSATYGYTF	TGTGCCAGCAGCGCGACCTATGGCTACACCTTC
.	.	TRBV9	TRBJ2-7	CASSVEGGEQYF	TGTGCCAGCAGCGTAGAGGGGGGTGAGCAGTACTTC
.	.	TRBV29-1	TRBJ1-1	CSVTGNTEAFF	TGCAGCGTGACAGGGAACACTGAAGCTTTCTTT
.	.	TRBV2	TRBJ1-2	CASTPTGVRGYTF	TGTGCCAGCACCCCTACGGGGGTACGGGGCTACACCTTC
.	TRBD1	TRBV5-5	TRBJ1-5	CASSSTGQGGNQPQHF	TGTGCCAGCAGCTCGACCGGACAGGGTGGCAATCAGCCCCAGCATTTT
.	.	TRBV6-1	TRBJ2-7	CASSWQATYEQYF	TGTGCCAGCAGTTGGCAGGCTACCTACGAGCAGTACTTC
.	.	TRBV7-8	TRBJ1-6	CASSLDRASPNSPLHF	TGTGCCAGCAGCTTAGATAGGGCATCCCCTAATTCACCCCTCCACTTT
.	TRBD1	TRBV6-6	TRBJ1-1	CASSYEGRGLTEAFF	TGTGCCAGCAGTTACGAAGGCAGGGGGCTTACTGAAGCTTTCTTT
.	.	TRBV7-9	TRBJ1-1	CASSYVGDTEAFF	TGTGCCAGCAGCTACGTTGGAGACACTGAAGCTTTCTTT
.	.	TRBV4-3	TRBJ1-2	CASSLQTVANYGYTF	TGCGCCAGCAGCCTACAGACAGTAGCTAACTATGGCTACACCTTC
.	.	TRBV18	TRBJ2-5	CASSPSGLKETQYF	TGTGCCAGCTCCCCCTCGGGACTTAAAGAGACCCAGTACTTC
.	.	TRBV5-1	TRBJ1-1	CASSLMGEGWGTEAFF	TGCGCCAGCAGCTTAATGGGGGAGGGCTGGGGCACTGAAGCTTTCTTT
.	.	TRBV5-5	TRBJ1-1	CASSPRGITNTEAFF	TGTGCCAGCAGCCCCCGGGGCATTACGAACACTGAAGCTTTCTTT
.	.	TRBV28	TRBJ1-5	CASSFRRGGLGQPQHF	TGTGCCAGCAGTTTTCGGAGGGGAGGTTTAGGTCAGCCCCAGCATTTT
.	TRBD2	TRBV6-1	TRBJ2-7	CASIETSGSIYEQYF	TGTGCCAGCATCGAGACTAGCGGGAGTATCTACGAGCAGTACTTC
few	.	TRBV19	TRBJ2-7	CASSPGGNEQYF	TGTGCCAGTAGCCCAGGGGGGAACGAGCAGTACTTC
.	.	TRBV19	TRBJ1-1	CAVRGGAHSTEAFF	TGTGCCGTACGGGGGGGGGCGCATAGCACTGAAGCTTTCTTT
.	TRBD2	TRBV7-9	TRBJ2-1	CASSSSSGKTYNEQFF	TGTGCCAGCAGCTCTTCTAGCGGGAAAACCTACAATGAGCAGTTCTTC
.	.	TRBV27	TRBJ1-2	CASSLSYRGGSGYTF	TGTGCCAGCAGTTTATCTTATAGGGGGGGTAGTGGCTACACCTTC
once	TRBD1	TRBV7-2	TRBJ1-2	CASSLRQGRGYTF	TGTGCCAGCAGCTTGCGACAGGGACGGGGCTACACCTTC
.	TRBD1	TRBV6-4	TRBJ1-2	CASRPSAGGNYGYTF	TGTGCCAGCAGACCCTCAGCAGGGGGTAACTATGGCTACACCTTC
.	.	TRBV7-9	TRBJ2-1	CASSPNSEDYEFF	TGTGCCAGCAGCCCCAACTCAGAGGACTACGAGTTCTTC
.	.	TRBV5-4	TRBJ2-7	CASSQTGGPRSYEQYF	TGTGCCAGCAGCCAAACCGGGGGTCCTCGCTCCTACGAGCAGTACTTC
.	TRBD2	TRBV7-8	TRBJ2-3	CASSMAGGINTDTQYF	TGTGCCAGCAGCATGGCGGGAGGGATTAACACAGATACGCAGTATTTT
once	.	TRBV6-1	TRBJ1-2	CASSETFFGGLYGYTF	TGTGCCAGCAGTGAAACCTTTTTTGGGGGCCTATATGGCTACACCTTC
.	.	TRBV23-1	TRBJ1-1	CASSQGRRGEYSEAFF	TGCGCCAGCAGTCAAGGTAGACGGGGGGAGTATTCTGAAGCTTTCTTT
.	TRBD1	TRBV6-1	TRBJ1-6	CATLGQGSSPLHF	TGTGCCACCCTGGGACAGGGGAGTTCACCCCTCCACTTT
.	.	TRBV5-6	TRBJ2-1	CASSLFEGRLSSYNEQFF	TGTGCCAGCAGCTTGTTCGAAGGAAGATTAAGCTCCTACAATGAGCAGTTCTTC
.	TRBD1	TRBV30	TRBJ1-2	CAWSLGTGWDGGYTF	TGTGCCTGGAGTCTCGGGACAGGGTGGGATGGTGGCTACACCTTC
.	.	TRBV6-5	TRBJ1-4	CASSYTTGEKLFF	TGTGCCAGCAGCTATACTACAGGGGAAAAACTGTTTTTT
large	TRBD1	TRBV9	TRBJ2-1	CASSTDAGTGGYNEQFF	TGTGCCAGCAGCACCGATGCCGGGACAGGGGGCTACAATGAGCAGTTCTTC
.	.	TRBV4-3	TRBJ1-1	CASSPGFASDTEAFF	TGCGCCAGCAGCCCAGGGTTTGCCTCGGACACTGAAGCTTTCTTT
.	TRBD1	TRBV5-4	TRBJ1-2	CASSPGQGQGAGYTF	TGTGCCAGCAGCCCCGGACAGGGCCAGGGCGCTGGCTACACCTTC
.	TRBD1	TRBV6-1	TRBJ1-1	CASSEGVTGGEAFF	TGTGCCAGCAGTGAAGGAGTGACAGGGGGTGAAGCTTTCTTT
.	.	TRBV9	TRBJ2-1	CASSVEGRNRGDEQFF	TGTGCCAGCAGCGTAGAGGGACGCAATAGGGGGGATGAGCAGTTCTTC
.	TRBD2	TRBV6-5	TRBJ2-2	CASSLSGGATGELFF	TGTGCCAGCAGCCTCAGCGGGGGGGCCACCGGGGAGCTGTTTTTT
.	.	TRBV6-6	TRBJ2-7	CASSQVNYEQYF	TGTGCCAGCAGTCAAGTAAACTACGAGCAGTACTTC
.	TRBD1	TRBV4-1	TRBJ2-1	CASSPLTGVYNEQFF	TGCGCCAGCAGCCCCCTCACAGGGGTCTACAATGAGCAGTTCTTC
.	.	TRBV7-9	TRBJ2-7	CASSLGRGDEQYF	TGTGCCAGCAGCTTAGGCAGGGGAGACGAGCAGTACTTC
.	.	TRBV29-1	TRBJ2-2	CSVEDSSGTGELFF	TGCAGCGTTGAAGACTCCTCGGGTACTGGGGAGCTGTTTTTT